The present T cell receptor (beta chain) was sequenced within a study of metastatic and nonmetastatic thyroid tumors. Original processing methods: CDR3 was compared across clinicopathological groups, and the resulting differences were used to build a distant-metastasis classifier for papillary thyroid cancer. TCRdb re-called clones from the PCR reads using MiXCR. TCRdb, not the original authors, processed these V and J calls. The repertoire holds over 70,000 clones, with less than 20% as singletons. This clone was observed at least ten times. Trimming at V came to 3 bases and at J to 9 bases, leaving 10 bases not matched to a gene. CDR1 MGHRA and CDR2 YSYEKL come from the germline V gene. This CDR3 has 15 residues. Prior to thyroid surgery, none of the patients had received any treatment.

J is TRBJ2-2 and V is TRBV4-1; 7 bases line up with TRBD1. The receptor was derived from a female donor with papillary thyroid cancer or a benign thyroid nodule (not recorded which). Some clones in this sample may be carry-over from other donors' samples. The sample comprised blood. The CDR3 is CASSHRAEQGRELFF. The CDR3 DNA follows: TGCGCCAGCAGCCATAGAGCCGAACAGGGGCGGGAGCTGTTTTTT.